What follows describes a single T cell receptor beta chain. Antigen specificity is unknown. Distinct nucleotide sequences in the sample also encode this CDR3. Germline V gene data show CDR1 as MNHEY and CDR2 as SVGAGI. CDR3 length: 15 amino acids. J gave up 0 bases and V 5 bases, and 3 bases lay outside the gene matches. The entry originates in a study of beta chain features in type 1 diabetes. Notes on the study in general: Shorter templates might be favored by PCR, equally in patients and controls.

Investigators reverse transcribed all isolated RNA, so they sequenced expressed TCRB transcripts. An average around 3.3 million reads came from naive, central memory and regulatory T cell samples. TCRdb's table, derived via immunoSEQ multiplex PCR, lists solely in-frame clones and lacks some. The sample yields approximately 470,000 clones, roughly 30% seen once. This TCR derives from a young man in good health. The chain is built from TRBV6-5 and TRBJ2-1, with 8 nucleotides matching TRBD2. The sample consisted of naive CD4+ T cells from blood. CDR3 in amino acids: CASSLSGSSYNEQFF. CDR3 in DNA: TGTGCCAGCAGTCTCAGCGGGAGCTCCTACAATGAGCAGTTCTTC.